This entry is about one T cell receptor (beta chain). The data originate from a study of CD8 T cells in ankylosing spondylitis. Germline V CDR1 and CDR2: SNHLY, FYNNEI. The CDR3 is 15 amino acids. Between the trimmed V and J ends, which lost 5 bases and 5 bases, there was a span of 16 bases. Quantitative 5'-RACE was performed with molecular barcodes, and it yielded the TCR beta libraries. MiXCR, applied by TCRdb to the 5' RACE reads, yields one record per CDR3 protein. The sample carries roughly 120,000 distinct CDR3 sequences, roughly 13% recorded once. The origin of this receptor is a female donor with ankylosing spondylitis or in good health (not recorded which). The specimen sequenced was blood, either unsorted or a sorted T cell fraction (not recorded which). The chain joins TRBV2 to TRBJ1-5; a weak D match, TRBD1 (6 bases). CDR3 DNA: TGTGCCAGCAGTCCCGGTCAAGGGGGGCATCAGCCCCAGCATTTT. Its protein product is CASSPGQGGHQPQHF.